This TCR beta chain was captured by sequencing in a study of blood T cell repertoires in COVID-19. Study context: There were acute and convalescent COVID-19 samples, and they came from the United States, Italy and Spain. The analysed material was cDNA or gDNA that came from T cells, B-cell-depleted T cells, or PBMCs.

V lost 0 bases and J lost 5, with 11 bases in between. The CDR3 has 14 residues. CDR1 is LNHDA and CDR2 is SQIVND in the germline V gene (reference sequence). As processed by the authors: Using reference gene primer amplification, nucleated cell counts were estimated. Generated by immunoSEQ multiplex PCR, the TCRdb table keeps only in-frame clones and is missing some. From that table come the V and J calls and clone size; the DNA was used to work out D and trimming. The profile shows roughly 17,000 clones, nearly 90% of them singletons. V and J are TRBV19 and TRBJ2-7; D is perhaps TRBD2 (6 bases). This clonotype was sampled from a man of 80 years or more with acute or convalescent COVID-19. Sequenced: peripheral blood. This CDR3 is CASSIDPWEDEQYF. In DNA form, the CDR3 reads TGTGCCAGTAGTATAGATCCCTGGGAGGACGAGCAGTACTTC.